The present TCR beta chain was sequenced within a study of T cell repertoires in cytomegalovirus infection (dated by TCRdb to the late 2010s). Study-level background: Peptide stimulations targeted recently identified HLA-C-restricted CMV epitopes, whose presentation resists viral immunomodulation, together with well-studied HLA-B-restricted epitopes. Because public TCR beta signatures pointed to carriage of CMV infection together with the matching HLA type, the HLA type of each donor mattered for the analysis.

Per the publication, the treatment or condition label means: in vitro stimulation with specific CMV peptide epitopes to enrich CMV-specific T cells. Study-wide conclusions, independent of this receptor: The ex vivo response was dominated by HLA-C-restricted CMV-specific TCR beta clonotypes, and the single most frequent clonotype in two of eight donors was supplied by these HLA-C-restricted clonotypes. In both this cohort and an independent cohort of a few hundred donors, the cumulative frequency of public TCR beta family members distinguished carriers of CMV infection plus the relevant HLA type.

The germline V gene specifies SGHTA as CDR1 and FQGNSA as CDR2. Taken from cysteine to phenylalanine, the CDR3 has 16 residues. Only CDR3 DNA is held: 48 bases, read in frame from base 1. V lost 5 bases and J lost 1 base, and the count of bases not matched to a germline gene is 8. This clonotype has a handful of counts. This receptor's antigen is unknown. Base quality data are lacking; no much larger clone is found one base away. Sequencing instrument: Illumina HiSeq 1500. Using fastp at Q25 and MiXCR, TCRdb reprocessed the public reads and kept productive beta chains. For every CDR3 protein sequence, its rows merge into one entry that carries the most common genes and DNA. The sample table shows 160,000 or so distinct CDR3 sequences, and roughly 22% are seen once. The ten top clones hold 20% to 30% of the sample.

The TCR comes from a human donor in good health (CMV status not recorded). Some clones in this sample may be carry-over from other donors' samples. The material sequenced was CD8+ T cells from cultured PBMCs, taken from culture after CMV antigen stimulation. The sequence joins TRBV7-2 to TRBJ2-7; 10 of the junction bases match TRBD2. The encoded CDR3 is CASSPRASGGSYEQYF. The base sequence is TGTGCCAGCAGCCCACGAGCTAGCGGGGGATCCTACGAGCAGTACTTC.